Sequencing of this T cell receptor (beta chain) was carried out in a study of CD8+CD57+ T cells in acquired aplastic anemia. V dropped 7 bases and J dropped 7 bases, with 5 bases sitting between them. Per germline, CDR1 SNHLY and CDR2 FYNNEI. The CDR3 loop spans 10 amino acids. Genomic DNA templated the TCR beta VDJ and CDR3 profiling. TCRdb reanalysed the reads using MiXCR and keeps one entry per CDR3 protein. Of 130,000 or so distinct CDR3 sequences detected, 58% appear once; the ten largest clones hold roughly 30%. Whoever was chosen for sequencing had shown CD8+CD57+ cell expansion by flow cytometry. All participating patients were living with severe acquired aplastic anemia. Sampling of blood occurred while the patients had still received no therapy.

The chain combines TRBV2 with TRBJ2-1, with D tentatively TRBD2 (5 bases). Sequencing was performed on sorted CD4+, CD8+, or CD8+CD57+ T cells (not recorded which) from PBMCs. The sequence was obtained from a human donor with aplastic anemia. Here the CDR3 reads CASTGNEQFF. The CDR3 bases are TGTGCCAGCACGGGGAATGAGCAGTTCTTC.